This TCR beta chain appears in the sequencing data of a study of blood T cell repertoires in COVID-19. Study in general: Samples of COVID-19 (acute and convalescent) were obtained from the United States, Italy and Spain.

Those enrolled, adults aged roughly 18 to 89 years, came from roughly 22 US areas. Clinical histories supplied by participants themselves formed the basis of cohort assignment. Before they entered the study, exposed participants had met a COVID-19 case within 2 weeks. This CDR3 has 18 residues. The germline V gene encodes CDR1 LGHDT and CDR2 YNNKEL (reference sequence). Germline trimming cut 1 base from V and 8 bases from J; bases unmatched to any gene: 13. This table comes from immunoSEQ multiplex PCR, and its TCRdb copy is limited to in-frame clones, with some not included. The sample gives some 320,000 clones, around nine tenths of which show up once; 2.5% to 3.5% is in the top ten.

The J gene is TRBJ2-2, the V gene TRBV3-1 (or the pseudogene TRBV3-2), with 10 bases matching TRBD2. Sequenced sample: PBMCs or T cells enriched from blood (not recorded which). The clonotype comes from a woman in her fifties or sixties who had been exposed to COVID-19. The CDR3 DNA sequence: TGTGCCAGCAGCCAAGTCCGATCCAGCGGGGGGGTCGGTGGGGAGCTGTTTTTT. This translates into CASSQVRSSGGVGGELFF.